A selection of T cell receptor beta chains follows, all from one sample in a study of T cells after somatic rescue of genetic block. The assay was immunoSEQ multiplex PCR, and TCRdb's table has in-frame clones only and misses some. Of some 90,000 clones in the sample, around 90% are singletons; the top ten hold about 1.5%. What was sequenced was peripheral blood mononuclear cells (PBMCs). Receptors originate from a woman aged 18-30 years. The conserved cysteine and the conserved F or W are not part of the CDR3 here. Only part of the rows carry a size: once, few, many, or a class if the clone is expanded.

j_call | clone_size | cdr3_length | v_call | cdr3_aa
TRBJ2-1 | - | 15 | TRBV9 | ASSTTGLAGTYNEQF
TRBJ2-7 | - | 13 | TRBV4-1 | ASSQTERGAYEQY
TRBJ2-3 | - | 11 | TRBV27 | ASTAVNTDTQY
TRBJ2-7 | - | 10 | TRBV2 | ASSSSGVWQY
TRBJ1-2 | - | 13 | TRBV5-1 | ASSSAGTAIYGYT
TRBJ2-7 | - | 14 | TRBV7-9 | ASSFTRDRQSYEQY
TRBJ2-1 | - | 14 | TRBV28 | ASRVRDRGPYDEQF
TRBJ2-5 | - | 15 | TRBV4-3 | ASSPRGTSGSWETQY
TRBJ1-1 | - | 12 | TRBV6-5 | ASSARTGNTEAF
TRBJ1-5 | - | 11 | TRBV7-2 | ASTTDRREPQH
TRBJ1-2 | once | 14 | TRBV4-3 | ASSQGVTGEPYGYT
TRBJ1-3 | - | 14 | TRBV7-8 | ASSLAQGSSGNTIY
TRBJ1-5 | - | 11 | TRBV2 | ASSGQGGGSQH
TRBJ1-2 | - | 11 | TRBV29-1 | SVNRQTGGGYT
TRBJ2-3 | once | 10 | TRBV9 | ASTQGTDTQY
TRBJ2-2 | - | 10 | TRBV19 | ASSFETGGLF
TRBJ2-5 | - | 15 | TRBV7-3 | ASSPGTSGRVGETQY
TRBJ2-7 | - | 12 | TRBV7-9 | ASSPWTAYVEQY
TRBJ2-3 | - | 13 | TRBV29-1 | SVEEFLARTDTQY
TRBJ2-3 | - | 14 | TRBV6-5 | ASSSVPGQNTDTQY
TRBJ2-7 | once | 8 | TRBV2 | ASSAYEQY
TRBJ1-2 | - | 11 | TRBV19 | ASSIEGNYGYT
TRBJ2-1 | - | 15 | TRBV4-1 | ASSQEGGLAGGSEQF
TRBJ2-5 | - | 16 | TRBV29-1 | SAHPREKREGQGETQY
TRBJ2-7 | - | 12 | TRBV5-4 | ASAGGFSSYEQY
TRBJ2-7 | - | 13 | TRBV5-6 | ASIAGGQGSYEQY
TRBJ1-2 | - | 12 | TRBV9 | ASSGQGDDYGYT
TRBJ2-3 | - | 13 | TRBV5-1 | ASSLAGKSTDTQY
TRBJ2-5 | - | 13 | TRBV27 | ASSRGTGGWETQY
TRBJ1-2 | - | 12 | TRBV7-9 | ASSLDDRVDGYT
TRBJ2-1 | - | 15 | TRBV5-1 | ASSLALAGGGVDEQF
TRBJ2-3 | - | 13 | TRBV7-6 | ASSSPGLPPDTQY
TRBJ2-1 | once | 12 | TRBV14 | ASTWGAGDNEQF
TRBJ1-5 | - | 15 | TRBV11-2 | ASSKLLGTGSNQPQH
TRBJ2-2 | - | 15 | TRBV5-1 | ASSLVAGVTNTGELF
TRBJ2-2 | - | 14 | TRBV28 | ASSFPSGRPTGELF
TRBJ2-7 | - | 11 | TRBV11-3 | ASSPQGTYEQY
TRBJ2-7 | - | 12 | TRBV7-9 | ASSPALGTYEQY
TRBJ2-7 | - | 12 | TRBV6-1 | ASAEGWEGYEQY
TRBJ2-3 | - | 14 | TRBV18 | ASSPRPSGNVDTQY
TRBJ1-1 | - | 13 | TRBV6-1 | ASSNAGQGNTEAF
TRBJ1-1 | - | 12 | TRBV5-4 | ASSWAGDRTEAF
TRBJ2-1 | - | 12 | TRBV6-1 | ASRLEDRVNEQF
TRBJ2-1 | - | 11 | TRBV5-4 | ASSIGTPSEQF
TRBJ2-2 | - | 13 | TRBV7-9 | ASSLRGGNTGELF